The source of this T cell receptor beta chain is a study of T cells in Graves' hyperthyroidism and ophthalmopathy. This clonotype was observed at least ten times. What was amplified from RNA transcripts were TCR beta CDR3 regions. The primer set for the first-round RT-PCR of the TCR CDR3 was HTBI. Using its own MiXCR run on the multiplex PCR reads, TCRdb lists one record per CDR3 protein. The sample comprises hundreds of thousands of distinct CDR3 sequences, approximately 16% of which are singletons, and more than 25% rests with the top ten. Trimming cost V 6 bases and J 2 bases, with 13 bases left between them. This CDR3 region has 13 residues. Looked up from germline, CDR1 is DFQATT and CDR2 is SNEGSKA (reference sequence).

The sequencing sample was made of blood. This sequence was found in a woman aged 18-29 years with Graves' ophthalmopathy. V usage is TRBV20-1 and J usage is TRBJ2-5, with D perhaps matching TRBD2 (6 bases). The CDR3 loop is CSAHGTVQETQYF. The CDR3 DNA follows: TGCAGTGCCCACGGGACTGTACAAGAGACCCAGTACTTC.